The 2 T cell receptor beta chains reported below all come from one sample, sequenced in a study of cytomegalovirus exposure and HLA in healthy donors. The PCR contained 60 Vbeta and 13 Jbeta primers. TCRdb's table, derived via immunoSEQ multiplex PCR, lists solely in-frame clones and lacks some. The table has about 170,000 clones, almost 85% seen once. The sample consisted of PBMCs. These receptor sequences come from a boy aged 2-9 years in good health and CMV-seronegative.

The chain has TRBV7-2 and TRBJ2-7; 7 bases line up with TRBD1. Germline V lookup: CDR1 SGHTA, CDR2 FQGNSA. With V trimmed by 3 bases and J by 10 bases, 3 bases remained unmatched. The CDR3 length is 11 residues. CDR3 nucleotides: TGTGCCAGCAGCTTTCGGGACAGTCAGTACTTC. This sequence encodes CASSFRDSQYF.

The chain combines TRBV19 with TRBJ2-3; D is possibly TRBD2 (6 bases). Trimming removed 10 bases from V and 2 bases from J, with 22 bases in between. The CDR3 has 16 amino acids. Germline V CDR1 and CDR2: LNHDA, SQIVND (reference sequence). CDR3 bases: TGTGCCACCACCTCCTTTGCGGGAACGGTCACAGATACGCAGTATTTT. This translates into CATTSFAGTVTDTQYF.